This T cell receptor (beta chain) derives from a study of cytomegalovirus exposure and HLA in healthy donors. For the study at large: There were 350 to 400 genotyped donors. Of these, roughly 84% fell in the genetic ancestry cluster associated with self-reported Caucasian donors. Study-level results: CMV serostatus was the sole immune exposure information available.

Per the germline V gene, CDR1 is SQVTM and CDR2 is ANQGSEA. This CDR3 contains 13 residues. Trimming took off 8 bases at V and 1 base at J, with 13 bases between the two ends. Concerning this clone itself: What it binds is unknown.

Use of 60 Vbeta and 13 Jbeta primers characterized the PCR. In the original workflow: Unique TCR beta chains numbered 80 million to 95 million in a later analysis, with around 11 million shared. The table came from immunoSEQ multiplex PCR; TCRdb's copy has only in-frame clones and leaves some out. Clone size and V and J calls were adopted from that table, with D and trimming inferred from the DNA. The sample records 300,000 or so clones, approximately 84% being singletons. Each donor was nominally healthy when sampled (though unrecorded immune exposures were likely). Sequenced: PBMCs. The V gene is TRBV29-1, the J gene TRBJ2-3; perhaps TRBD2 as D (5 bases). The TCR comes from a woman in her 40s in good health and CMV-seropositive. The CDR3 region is CSIRDIGTDTQYF. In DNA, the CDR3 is TGCAGCATCCGGGATATCGGCACAGATACGCAGTATTTT.